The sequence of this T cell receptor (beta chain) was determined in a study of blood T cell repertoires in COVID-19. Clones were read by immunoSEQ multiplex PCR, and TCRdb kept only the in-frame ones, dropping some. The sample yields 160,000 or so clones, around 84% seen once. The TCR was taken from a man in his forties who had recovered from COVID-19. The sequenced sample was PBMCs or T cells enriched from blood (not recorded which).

This CDR3 reads CASSLVGQGWDSPLHF. CDR3 bases: TGTGCCAGCAGCTTGGTGGGACAGGGGTGGGACTCACCCCTCCACTTT. V is TRBV5-5 and J is TRBJ1-6; 10 positions agree with TRBD1. The length of the CDR3 is 16 residues. V lost 0 bases to trimming and J lost 10 bases; unmatched junction nucleotides: 7. Germline V gene data show CDR1 as SGHKS and CDR2 as YYEKEE (reference sequence).